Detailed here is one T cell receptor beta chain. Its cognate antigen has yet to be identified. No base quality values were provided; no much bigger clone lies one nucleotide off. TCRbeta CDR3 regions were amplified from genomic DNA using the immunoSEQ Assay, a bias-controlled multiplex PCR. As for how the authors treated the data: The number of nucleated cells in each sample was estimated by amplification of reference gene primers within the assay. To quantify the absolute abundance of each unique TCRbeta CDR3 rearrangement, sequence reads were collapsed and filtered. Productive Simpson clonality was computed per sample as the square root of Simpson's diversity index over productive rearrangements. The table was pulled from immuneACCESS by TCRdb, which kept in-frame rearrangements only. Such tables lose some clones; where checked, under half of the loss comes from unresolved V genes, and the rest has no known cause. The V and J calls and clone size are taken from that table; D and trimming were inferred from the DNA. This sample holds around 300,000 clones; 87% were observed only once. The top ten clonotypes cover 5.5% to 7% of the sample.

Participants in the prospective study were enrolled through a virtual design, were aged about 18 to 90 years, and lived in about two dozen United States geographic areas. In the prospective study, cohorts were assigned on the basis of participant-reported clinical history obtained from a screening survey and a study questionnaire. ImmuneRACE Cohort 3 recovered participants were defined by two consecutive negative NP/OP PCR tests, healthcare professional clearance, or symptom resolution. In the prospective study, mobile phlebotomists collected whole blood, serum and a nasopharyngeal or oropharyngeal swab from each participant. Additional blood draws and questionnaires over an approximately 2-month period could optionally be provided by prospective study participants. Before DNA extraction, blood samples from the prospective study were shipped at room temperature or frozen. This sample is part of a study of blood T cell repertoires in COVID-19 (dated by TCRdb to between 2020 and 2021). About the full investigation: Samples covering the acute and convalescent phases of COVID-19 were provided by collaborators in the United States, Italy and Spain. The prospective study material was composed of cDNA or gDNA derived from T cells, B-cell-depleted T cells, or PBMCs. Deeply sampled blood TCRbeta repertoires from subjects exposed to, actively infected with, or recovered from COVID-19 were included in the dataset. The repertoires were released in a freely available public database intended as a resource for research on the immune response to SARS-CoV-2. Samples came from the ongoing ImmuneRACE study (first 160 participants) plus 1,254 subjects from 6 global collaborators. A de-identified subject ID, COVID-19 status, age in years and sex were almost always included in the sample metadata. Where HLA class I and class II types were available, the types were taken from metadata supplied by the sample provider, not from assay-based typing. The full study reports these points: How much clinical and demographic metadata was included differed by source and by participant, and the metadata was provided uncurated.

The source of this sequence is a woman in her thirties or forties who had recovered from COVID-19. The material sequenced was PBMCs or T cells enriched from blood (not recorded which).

The base sequence is TGTGCCAGCATCCTCAGGGGCGGAGAGACCCAGTACTTC. Its product reads: CASILRGGETQYF. The chain employs TRBV28 and TRBJ2-5; TRBD1 might be the D gene, on 6 matching bases. The CDR3, from cysteine to phenylalanine, totals 13 residues. Only CDR3 DNA is held: 39 bases, read in frame from base 1. From a lookup of the germline V gene, CDR1 and CDR2 are MDHEN and SYDVKM. V lost 7 bases and J lost 4 bases; the stretch between them is 13 bases long.